The clone carrying this T cell receptor (beta chain) showed up just a few times. MiXCR, applied by TCRdb to the RT-PCR reads, yields one record per CDR3 protein. Seen here are more than 600,000 distinct CDR3 sequences, 11% to 15% observed once, and the top ten hold roughly 3.9%. The CDR3 runs to 16 residues. Germline V CDR1 and CDR2: MNHEY, SVGEGT. The V segment lost 6 bases and the J segment 5 bases; nucleotides outside the gene matches: 7. The clonotype was recovered from a female donor in good health, serving as a healthy control. Material for sequencing was memory CD4+ T cells from blood. The chain carries TRBV6-2 or TRBV6-3 and TRBJ2-1; TRBD2 aligns across 13 bases. The CDR3 DNA reads as TGTGCCAGCAGCGAAAGAACTAGCGGGAGGGACAATGAGCAGTTCTTC. Its translation: CASSERTSGRDNEQFF.